The 5 T cell receptor beta chains listed next were all sequenced from one sample in a study of response to subunit inactivated influenza vaccine. TCRdb re-analysed the RT-PCR reads in MiXCR, keeping a single row per CDR3 protein. The repertoire consists of about 780,000 distinct CDR3 sequences, with approximately 17% occurring once and the leading ten covering 11%. The source was PBMCs from blood, collected 4 to 6 days after vaccination. The receptors stem from a man aged 45-65 years who received an inactivated influenza vaccine.

This clonotype was counted a few times. J is TRBJ2-3 and V is TRBV11-2; no reliable D call. Trimming took 0 bases from V and 0 from J, leaving 4 bases between them. Looked up from germline, CDR1 is SGHAT and CDR2 is FQNNGV. The length of the CDR3 is 14 residues. The CDR3 is CASSLDYSTDTQYF. CDR3 sequence (DNA): TGTGCCAGCAGCTTAGATTACAGCACAGATACGCAGTATTTT. The complete variable domain, with remaining parts taken from reference TRBV11-2 and TRBJ2-3, reads EAGVAQSPRYKIIEKRQSVAFWCNPISGHATLYWYQQILGQGPKLLIQFQNNGVVDDSQLPKDRFSAERLKGVDSTLKIQPAKLEDSAVYLCASSLDYSTDTQYFGPGTRLTVL.

Many counts were recorded for this clonotype. V usage is TRBV20-1 and J usage is TRBJ1-2, with D unresolved. Deletions cut 6 bases from V and 7 bases from J, with 6 bases between. The CDR3 loop spans 9 amino acids. The V gene's germline CDR1 is DFQATT and CDR2 SNEGSKA (reference sequence). Here the CDR3 reads CSAPVGYTF. For the CDR3, the DNA is TGCAGTGCCCCAGTTGGCTACACCTTC.

The V gene is TRBV3-1, the J gene TRBJ2-1; 10 bases are shared with TRBD1. J gave up 8 bases and V 8 bases, and 6 bases lay outside the gene matches. CDR3 length equals 13 residues. Germline V gives CDR1 LGHDT, CDR2 YNNKEL (reference sequence). The DNA for the CDR3 is TGTGCCAGCTCGGGACAGGGGATCGATGAGCAGTTCTTC. Translation: CASSGQGIDEQFF.

This clonotype has a handful of counts. The chain has TRBV11-2 and TRBJ2-1; 10 nucleotides line up with TRBD2. Germline CDR1 is SGHAT and CDR2 is FQNNGV. CDR3 length equals 15 residues. With V trimmed by 3 bases and J by 6 bases, 5 bases remained unmatched. For the CDR3, the DNA is TGTGCCAGCAGCTTGGGACTAGCGTCTGGCAATGAGCAGTTCTTC. Translation gives CASSLGLASGNEQFF.

CDR3 coding DNA: TGTGCCTGGAGTGAAGGGAGCTCTGGGGCCAACGTCCTGACTTTC. This sequence encodes CAWSEGSSGANVLTF. The V and J genes are TRBV30 and TRBJ2-6; D is perhaps TRBD2 (5 bases). The CDR3 runs to 15 residues. V gave up 1 base and J gave up 0 bases, with 7 bases separating them. The germline CDR1 and CDR2 sequences are GTSNPN and SVGIG (reference sequence).